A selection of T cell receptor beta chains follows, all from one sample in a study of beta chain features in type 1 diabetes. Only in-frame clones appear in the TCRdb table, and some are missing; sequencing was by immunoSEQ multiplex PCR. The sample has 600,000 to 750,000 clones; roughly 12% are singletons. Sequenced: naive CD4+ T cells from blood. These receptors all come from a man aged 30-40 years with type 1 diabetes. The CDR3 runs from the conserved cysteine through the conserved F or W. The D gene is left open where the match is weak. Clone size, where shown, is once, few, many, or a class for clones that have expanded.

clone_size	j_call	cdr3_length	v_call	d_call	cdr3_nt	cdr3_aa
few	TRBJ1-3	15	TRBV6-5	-	TGTGCCAGCAGAAGGGACCGGGCCTCCGGAAACACCATATATTTT	CASRRDRASGNTIYF
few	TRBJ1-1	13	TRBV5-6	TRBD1	TGTGCCAGCAGCCGACAGGGGATCACTGAAGCTTTCTTT	CASSRQGITEAFF
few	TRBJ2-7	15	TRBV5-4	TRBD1	TGTGCCAGCAGCTTGAGGACAGGGGTTACCTACGAGCAGTACTTC	CASSLRTGVTYEQYF
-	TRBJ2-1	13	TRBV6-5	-	TGTGCCAGCAGTTACGGACGGTACAATGAGCAGTTCTTC	CASSYGRYNEQFF
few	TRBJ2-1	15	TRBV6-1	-	TGTGCCAGCAGTGAATCTATGGAGCTGGGGAGGGAGCAGTTCTTC	CASSESMELGREQFF
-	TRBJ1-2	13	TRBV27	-	TGTGCCAGCAGCCTACAGGAGAACTATGGCTACACCTTC	CASSLQENYGYTF
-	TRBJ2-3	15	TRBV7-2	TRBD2	TGTGCCAGCAGCTCCCCGGGGGGTCCCACAGATACGCAGTATTTT	CASSSPGGPTDTQYF
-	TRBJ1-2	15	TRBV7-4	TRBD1	TGTGCCAGCAGCAAAACAGGGGCGAGGAACTATGGCTACACCTTC	CASSKTGARNYGYTF
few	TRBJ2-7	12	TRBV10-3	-	TGTGCCATCAGTGACACATCCTACGAGCAGTACTTC	CAISDTSYEQYF
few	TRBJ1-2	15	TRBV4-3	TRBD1	TGCGCCAGCAGCCAGGAGGTTACAGGGGCCCGAGGCTACACCTTC	CASSQEVTGARGYTF
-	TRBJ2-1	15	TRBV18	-	TGTGCCAGCTCACCAAGAGGGGGGGCTTACAATGAGCAGTTCTTC	CASSPRGGAYNEQFF
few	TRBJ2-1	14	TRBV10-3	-	TGTGCCATCAGTGGGGGGACGTCGGACAATGAGCAGTTCTTC	CAISGGTSDNEQFF
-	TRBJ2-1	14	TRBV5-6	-	TGTGCCAGCAGCTTGGCTAGCTCCTACAATGAGCAGTTCTTC	CASSLASSYNEQFF
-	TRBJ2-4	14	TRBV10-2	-	TGCGCCAGCAGTGAGACAGAAGCCAAAAACATTCAGTACTTC	CASSETEAKNIQYF
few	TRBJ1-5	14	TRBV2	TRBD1	TGTGCCAGCACTGCGACAGGGAGAAGACAGCCCCAGCATTTT	CASTATGRRQPQHF
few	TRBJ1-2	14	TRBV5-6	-	TGTGCCAGCACCAATCCCGGGGTTGGGGATGGCTACACCTTC	CASTNPGVGDGYTF